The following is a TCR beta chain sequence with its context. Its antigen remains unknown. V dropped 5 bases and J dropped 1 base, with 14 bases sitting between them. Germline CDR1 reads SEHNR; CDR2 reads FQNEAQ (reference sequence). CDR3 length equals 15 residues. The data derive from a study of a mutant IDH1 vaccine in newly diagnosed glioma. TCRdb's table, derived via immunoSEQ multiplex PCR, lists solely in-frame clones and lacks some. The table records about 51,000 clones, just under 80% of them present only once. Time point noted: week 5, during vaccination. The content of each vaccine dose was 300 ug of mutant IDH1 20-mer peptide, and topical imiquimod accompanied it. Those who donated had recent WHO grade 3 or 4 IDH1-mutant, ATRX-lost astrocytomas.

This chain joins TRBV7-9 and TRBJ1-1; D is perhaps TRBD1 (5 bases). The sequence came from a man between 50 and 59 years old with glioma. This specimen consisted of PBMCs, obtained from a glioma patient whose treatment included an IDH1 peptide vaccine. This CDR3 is CASSPRGVANTEAFF. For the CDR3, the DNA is TGTGCCAGCAGCCCGAGAGGGGTGGCGAACACTGAAGCTTTCTTT. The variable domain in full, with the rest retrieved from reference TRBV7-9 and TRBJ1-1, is DTGVSQNPRHKITKRGQNVTFRCDPISEHNRLYWYRQTLGQGPEFLTYFQNEAQLEKSRLLSDRFSAERPKGSFSTLEIQRTEQGDSAMYLCASSPRGVANTEAFFGQGTRLTVV.